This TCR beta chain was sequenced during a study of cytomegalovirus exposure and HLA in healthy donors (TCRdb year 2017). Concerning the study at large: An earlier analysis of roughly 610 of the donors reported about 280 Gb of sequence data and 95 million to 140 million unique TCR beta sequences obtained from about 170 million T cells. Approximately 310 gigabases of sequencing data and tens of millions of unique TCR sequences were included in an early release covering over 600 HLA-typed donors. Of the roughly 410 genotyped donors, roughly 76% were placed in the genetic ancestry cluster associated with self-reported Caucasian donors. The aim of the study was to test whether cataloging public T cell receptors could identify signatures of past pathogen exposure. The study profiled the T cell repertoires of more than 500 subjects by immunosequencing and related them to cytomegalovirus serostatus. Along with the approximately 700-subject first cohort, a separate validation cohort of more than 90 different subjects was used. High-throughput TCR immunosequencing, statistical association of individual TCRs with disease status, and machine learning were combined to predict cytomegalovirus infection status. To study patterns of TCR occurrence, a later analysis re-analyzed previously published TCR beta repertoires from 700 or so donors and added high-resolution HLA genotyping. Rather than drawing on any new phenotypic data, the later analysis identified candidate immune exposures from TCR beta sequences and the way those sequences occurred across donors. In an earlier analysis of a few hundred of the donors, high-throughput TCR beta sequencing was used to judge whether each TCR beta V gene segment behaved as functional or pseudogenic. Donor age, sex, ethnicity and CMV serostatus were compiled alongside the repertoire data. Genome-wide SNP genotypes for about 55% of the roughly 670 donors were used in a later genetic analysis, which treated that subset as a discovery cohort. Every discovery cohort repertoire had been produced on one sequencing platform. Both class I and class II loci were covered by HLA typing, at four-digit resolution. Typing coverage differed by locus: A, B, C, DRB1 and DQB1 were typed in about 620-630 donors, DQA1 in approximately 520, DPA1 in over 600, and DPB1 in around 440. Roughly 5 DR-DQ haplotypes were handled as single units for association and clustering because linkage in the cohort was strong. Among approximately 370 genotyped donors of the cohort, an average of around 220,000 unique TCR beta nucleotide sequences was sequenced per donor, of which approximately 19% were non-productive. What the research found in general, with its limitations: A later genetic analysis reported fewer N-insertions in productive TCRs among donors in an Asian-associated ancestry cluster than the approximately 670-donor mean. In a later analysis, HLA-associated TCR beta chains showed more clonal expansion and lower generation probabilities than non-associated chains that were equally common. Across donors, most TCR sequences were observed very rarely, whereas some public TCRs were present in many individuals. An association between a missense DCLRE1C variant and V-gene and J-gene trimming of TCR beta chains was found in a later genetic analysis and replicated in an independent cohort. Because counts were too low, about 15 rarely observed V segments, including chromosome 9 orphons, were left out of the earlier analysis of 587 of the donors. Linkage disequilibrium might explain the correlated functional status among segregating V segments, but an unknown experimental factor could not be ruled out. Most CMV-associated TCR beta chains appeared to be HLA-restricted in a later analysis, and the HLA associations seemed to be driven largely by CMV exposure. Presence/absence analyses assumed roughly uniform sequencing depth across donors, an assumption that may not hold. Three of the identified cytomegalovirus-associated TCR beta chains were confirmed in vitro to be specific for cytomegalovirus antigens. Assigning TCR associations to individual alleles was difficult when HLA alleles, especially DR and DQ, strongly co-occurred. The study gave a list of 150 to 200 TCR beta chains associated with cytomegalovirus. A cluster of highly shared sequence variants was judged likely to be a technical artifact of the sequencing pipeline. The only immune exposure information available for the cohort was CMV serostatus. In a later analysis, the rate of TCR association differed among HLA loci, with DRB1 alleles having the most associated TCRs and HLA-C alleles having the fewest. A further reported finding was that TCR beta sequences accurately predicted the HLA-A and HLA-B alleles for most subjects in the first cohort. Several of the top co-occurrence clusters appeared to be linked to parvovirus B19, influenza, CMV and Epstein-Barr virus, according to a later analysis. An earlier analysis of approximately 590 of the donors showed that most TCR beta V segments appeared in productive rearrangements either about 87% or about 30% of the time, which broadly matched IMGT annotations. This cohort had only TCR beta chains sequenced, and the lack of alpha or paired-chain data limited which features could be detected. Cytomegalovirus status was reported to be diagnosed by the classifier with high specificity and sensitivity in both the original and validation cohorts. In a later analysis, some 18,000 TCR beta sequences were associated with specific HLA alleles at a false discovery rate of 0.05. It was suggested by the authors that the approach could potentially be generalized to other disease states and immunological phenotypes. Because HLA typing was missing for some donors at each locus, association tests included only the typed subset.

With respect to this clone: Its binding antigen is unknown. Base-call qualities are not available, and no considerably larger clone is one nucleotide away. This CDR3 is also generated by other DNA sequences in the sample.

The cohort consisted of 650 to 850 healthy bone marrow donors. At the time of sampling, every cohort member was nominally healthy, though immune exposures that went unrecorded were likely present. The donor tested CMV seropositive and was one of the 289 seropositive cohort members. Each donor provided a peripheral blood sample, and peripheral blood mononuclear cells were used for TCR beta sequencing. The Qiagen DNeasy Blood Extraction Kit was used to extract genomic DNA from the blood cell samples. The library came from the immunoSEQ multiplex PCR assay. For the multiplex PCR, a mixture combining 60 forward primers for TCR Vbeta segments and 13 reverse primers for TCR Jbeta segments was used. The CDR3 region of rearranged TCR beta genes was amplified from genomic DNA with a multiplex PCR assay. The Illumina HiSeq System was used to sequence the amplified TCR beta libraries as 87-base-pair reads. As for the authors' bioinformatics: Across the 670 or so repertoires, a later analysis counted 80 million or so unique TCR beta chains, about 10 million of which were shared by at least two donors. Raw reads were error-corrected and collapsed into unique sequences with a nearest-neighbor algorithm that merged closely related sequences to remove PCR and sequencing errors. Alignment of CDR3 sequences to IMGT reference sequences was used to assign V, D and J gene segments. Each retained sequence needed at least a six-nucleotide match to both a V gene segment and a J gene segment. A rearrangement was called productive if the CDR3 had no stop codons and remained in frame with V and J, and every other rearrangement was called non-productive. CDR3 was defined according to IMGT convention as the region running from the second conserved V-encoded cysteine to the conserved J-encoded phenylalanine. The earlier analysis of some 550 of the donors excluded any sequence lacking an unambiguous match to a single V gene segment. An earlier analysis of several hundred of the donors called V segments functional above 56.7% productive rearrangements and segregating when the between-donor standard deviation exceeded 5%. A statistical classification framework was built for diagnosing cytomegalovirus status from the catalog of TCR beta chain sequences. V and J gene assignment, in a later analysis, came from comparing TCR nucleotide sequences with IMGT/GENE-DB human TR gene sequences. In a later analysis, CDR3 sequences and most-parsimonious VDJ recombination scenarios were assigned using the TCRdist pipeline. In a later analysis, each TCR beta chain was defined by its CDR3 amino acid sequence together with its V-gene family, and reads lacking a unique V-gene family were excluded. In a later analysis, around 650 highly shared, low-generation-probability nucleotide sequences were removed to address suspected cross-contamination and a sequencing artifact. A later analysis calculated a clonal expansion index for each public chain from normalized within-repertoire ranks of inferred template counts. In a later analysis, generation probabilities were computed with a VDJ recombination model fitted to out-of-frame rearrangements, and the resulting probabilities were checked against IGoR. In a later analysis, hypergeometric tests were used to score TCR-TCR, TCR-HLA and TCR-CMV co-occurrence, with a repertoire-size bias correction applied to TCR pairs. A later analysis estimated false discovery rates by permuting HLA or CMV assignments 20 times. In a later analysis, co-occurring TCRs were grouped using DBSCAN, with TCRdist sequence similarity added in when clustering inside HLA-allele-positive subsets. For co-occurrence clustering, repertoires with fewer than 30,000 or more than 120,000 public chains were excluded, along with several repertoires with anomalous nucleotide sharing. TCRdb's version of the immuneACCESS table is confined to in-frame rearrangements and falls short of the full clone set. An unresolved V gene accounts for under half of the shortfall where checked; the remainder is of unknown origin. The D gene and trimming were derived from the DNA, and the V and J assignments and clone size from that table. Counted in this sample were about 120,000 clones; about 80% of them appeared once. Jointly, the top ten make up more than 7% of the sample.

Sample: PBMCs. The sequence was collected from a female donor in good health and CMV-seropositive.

The bases are TGTGCCAGCAGCGTGGGGACTAGCGGGGGGCAAGAGACCCAGTACTTC. It translates as CASSVGTSGGQETQYF. The V and J segments used are TRBV9 and TRBJ2-5; 15 junctional bases match TRBD2. The CDR3 covers 16 residues, taking in both the cysteine and the phenylalanine. The CDR3 DNA has 48 bases and is translated from base 1. CDR1 and CDR2 are drawn from the germline V gene: SGDLS, YYNGEE. Trimming leaves V shorter by 2 bases and J shorter by 2 bases, with the junction holding 1 base beyond the gene matches.